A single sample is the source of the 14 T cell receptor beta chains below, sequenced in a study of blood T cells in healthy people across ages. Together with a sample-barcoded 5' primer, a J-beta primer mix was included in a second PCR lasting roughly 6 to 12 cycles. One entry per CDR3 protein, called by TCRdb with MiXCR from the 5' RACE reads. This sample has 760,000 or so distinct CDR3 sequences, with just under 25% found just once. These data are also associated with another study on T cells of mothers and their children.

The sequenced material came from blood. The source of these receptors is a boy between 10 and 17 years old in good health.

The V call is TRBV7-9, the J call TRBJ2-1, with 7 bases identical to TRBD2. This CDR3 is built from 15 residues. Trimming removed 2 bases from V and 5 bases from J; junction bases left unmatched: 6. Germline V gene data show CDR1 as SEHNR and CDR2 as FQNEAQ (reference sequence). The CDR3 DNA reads TGTGCCAGCAGCTTAAGGGCTAGCGGACACAATGAGCAGTTCTTC. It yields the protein CASSLRASGHNEQFF.

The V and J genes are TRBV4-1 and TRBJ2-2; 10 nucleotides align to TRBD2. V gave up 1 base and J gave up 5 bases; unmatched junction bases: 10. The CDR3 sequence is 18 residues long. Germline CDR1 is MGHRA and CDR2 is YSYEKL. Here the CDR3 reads CASSQVLAGDQQTGELFF. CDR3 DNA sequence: TGCGCCAGCAGCCAAGTCCTAGCGGGAGACCAACAAACCGGGGAGCTGTTTTTT.

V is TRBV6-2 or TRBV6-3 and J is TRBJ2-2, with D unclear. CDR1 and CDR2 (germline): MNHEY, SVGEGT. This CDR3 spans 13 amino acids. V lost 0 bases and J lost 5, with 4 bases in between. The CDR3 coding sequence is TGTGCCAGCAGTTACTCGACGACCGGGGAGCTGTTTTTT. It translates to CASSYSTTGELFF.

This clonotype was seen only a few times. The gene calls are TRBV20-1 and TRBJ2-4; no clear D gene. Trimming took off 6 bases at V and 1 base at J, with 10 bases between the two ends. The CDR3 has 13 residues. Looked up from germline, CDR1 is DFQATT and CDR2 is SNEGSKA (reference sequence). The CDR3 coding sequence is TGCAGTGCCTCACGTAAGGCCAAAAACATTCAGTACTTC. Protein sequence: CSASRKAKNIQYF.

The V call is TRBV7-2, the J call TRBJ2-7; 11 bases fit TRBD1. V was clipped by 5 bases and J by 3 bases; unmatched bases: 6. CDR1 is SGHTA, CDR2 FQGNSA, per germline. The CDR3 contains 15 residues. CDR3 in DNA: TGTGCCAGCAGCCCGGGGACAGGGGGTCGCTACGAGCAGTACTTC. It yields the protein CASSPGTGGRYEQYF.

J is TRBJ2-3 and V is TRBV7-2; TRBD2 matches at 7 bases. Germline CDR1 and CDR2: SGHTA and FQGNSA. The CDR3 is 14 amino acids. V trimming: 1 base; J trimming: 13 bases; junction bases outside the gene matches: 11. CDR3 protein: CASSLDESGGNKYF. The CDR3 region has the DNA TGTGCCAGCAGCTTAGATGAGTCGGGAGGTAATAAGTATTTT. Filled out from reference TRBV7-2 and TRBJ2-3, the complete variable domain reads GAGVSQSPSNKVTEKGKDVELRCDPISGHTALYWYRQSLGQGLEFLIYFQGNSAPDKSGLPSDRFSAERTGGSVSTLTIQRTQQEDSAVYLCASSLDESGGNKYFGPGTRLTVL.

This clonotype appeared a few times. The DNA of the CDR3 is TGCGCCAGCAGTCACCCAGAGAACACTGAAGCTTTCTTT. It specifies CASSHPENTEAFF. V usage is TRBV4-1 and J usage is TRBJ1-1; D is uncertain. Trimming took off 6 bases at V and 1 base at J, with 9 bases between the two ends. The CDR3 runs 13 residues. Per germline, CDR1 MGHRA and CDR2 YSYEKL.

This CDR3 reads CASSSVGGGTEAFF. The DNA for the CDR3 is TGTGCCAGCAGCTCGGTCGGCGGTGGTACTGAAGCTTTCTTT. This chain links TRBV7-2 with TRBJ1-1; no definite D call. Trimming removed 4 bases at V and 5 bases at J, with 14 bases between. The CDR3 runs to 14 residues. Germline V gene sequence: CDR1 SGHTA, CDR2 FQGNSA.

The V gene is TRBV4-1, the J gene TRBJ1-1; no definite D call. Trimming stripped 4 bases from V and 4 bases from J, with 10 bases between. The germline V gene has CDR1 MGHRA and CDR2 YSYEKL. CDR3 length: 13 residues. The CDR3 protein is CASSPFGLTEAFF. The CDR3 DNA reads TGCGCCAGCAGCCCTTTCGGTCTCACTGAAGCTTTCTTT.

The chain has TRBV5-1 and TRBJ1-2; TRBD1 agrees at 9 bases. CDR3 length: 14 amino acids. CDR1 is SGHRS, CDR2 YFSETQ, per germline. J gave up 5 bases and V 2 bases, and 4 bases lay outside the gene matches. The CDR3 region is CASSFRDRAYGYTF. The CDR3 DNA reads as TGCGCCAGCAGCTTCAGGGACAGGGCTTATGGCTACACCTTC.

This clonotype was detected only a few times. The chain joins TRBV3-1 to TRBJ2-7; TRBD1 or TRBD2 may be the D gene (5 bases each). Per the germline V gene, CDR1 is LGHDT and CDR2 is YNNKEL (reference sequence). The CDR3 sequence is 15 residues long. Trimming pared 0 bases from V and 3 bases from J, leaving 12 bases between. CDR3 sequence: CASSQDPGTVYEQYF. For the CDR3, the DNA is TGTGCCAGCAGCCAAGACCCAGGGACGGTCTACGAGCAGTACTTC.

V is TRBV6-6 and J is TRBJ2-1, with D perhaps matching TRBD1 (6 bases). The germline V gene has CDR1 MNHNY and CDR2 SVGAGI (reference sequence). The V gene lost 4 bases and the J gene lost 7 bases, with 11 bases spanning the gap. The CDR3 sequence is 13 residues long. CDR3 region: CASSSYRENEQFF. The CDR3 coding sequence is TGTGCCAGCAGTTCTTACAGGGAAAATGAGCAGTTCTTC.

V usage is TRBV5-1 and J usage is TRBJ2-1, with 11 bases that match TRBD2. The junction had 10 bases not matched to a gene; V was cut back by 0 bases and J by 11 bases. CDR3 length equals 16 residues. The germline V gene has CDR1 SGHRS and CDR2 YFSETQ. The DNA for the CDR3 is TGCGCCAGCAGCTTGGGGATAGCGGGGGGGCCAAGTCAGCAGTTCTTC. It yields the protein CASSLGIAGGPSQQFF.

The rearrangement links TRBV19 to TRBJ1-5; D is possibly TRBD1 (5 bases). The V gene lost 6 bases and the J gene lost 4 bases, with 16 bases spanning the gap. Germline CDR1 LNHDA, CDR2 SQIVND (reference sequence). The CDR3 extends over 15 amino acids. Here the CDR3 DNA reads TGTGCCAGTAGCTCTACCTGGGACGGGAATCAGCCCCAGCATTTT. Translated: CASSSTWDGNQPQHF.